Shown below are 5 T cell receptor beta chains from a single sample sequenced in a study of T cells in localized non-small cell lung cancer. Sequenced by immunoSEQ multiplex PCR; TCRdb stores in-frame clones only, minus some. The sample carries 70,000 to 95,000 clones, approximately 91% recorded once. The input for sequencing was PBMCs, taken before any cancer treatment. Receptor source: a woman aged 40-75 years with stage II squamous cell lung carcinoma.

CDR3 protein: CATSRDRNTGELFF. The CDR3 DNA sequence: TGTGCCACTTCCCGGGACAGGAACACCGGGGAGCTGTTTTTT. The rearrangement uses TRBV6-4 and TRBJ2-2, with TRBD1 identical over 7 bases. The V gene end was trimmed by 10 bases and the J gene end by 1 base; junction bases not matched to a gene: 6. Germline lookup yields CDR1 MRHNA and CDR2 SNTAGT. This CDR3 contains 14 residues.

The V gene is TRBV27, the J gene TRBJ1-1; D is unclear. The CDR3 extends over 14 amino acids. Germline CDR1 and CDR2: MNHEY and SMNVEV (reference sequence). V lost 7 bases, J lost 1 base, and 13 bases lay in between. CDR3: CASKSFARNTEAFF. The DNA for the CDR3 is TGTGCCAGCAAAAGCTTCGCGAGGAACACTGAAGCTTTCTTT.

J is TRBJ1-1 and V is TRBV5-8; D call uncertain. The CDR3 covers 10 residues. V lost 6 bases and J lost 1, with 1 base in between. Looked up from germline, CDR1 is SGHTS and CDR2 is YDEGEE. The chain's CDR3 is CASTNTEAFF. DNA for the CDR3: TGTGCCAGCACGAACACTGAAGCTTTCTTT.

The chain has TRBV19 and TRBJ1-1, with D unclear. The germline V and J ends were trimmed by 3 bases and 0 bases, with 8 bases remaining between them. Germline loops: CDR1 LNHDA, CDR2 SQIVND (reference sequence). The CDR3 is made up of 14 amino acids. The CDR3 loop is CASSMASVNTEAFF. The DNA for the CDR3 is TGTGCCAGTAGTATGGCCAGTGTGAACACTGAAGCTTTCTTT. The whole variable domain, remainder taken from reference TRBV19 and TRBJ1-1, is DGGITQSPKYLFRKEGQNVTLSCEQNLNHDAMYWYRQDPGQGLRLIYYSQIVNDFQKGDIAEGYSVSREKKESFPLTVTSAQKNPTAFYLCASSMASVNTEAFFGQGTRLTVV.

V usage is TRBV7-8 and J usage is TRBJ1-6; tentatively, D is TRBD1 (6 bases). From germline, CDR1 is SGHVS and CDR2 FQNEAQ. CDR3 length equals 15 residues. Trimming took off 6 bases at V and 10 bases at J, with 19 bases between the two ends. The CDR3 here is CASSPLGQPWSPLHF. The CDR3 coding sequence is TGTGCCAGCAGTCCTCTAGGACAGCCTTGGTCACCCCTCCACTTT. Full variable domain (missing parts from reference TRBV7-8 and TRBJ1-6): GAGVSQSPRYKVAKRGQDVALRCDPISGHVSLFWYQQALGQGPEFLTYFQNEAQLDKSGLPSDRFFAERPEGSVSTLKIQRTQQEDSAVYLCASSPLGQPWSPLHFGNGTRLTVT.